This T cell receptor (beta chain) is drawn from a study of T cells in Graves' hyperthyroidism and ophthalmopathy. This clonotype was seen more than once but under ten times. V trimming: 5 bases; J trimming: 4 bases; junction bases outside the gene matches: 11. The CDR3 has 17 amino acids. Regions amplified from RNA transcripts were the TCR beta CDR3 regions. Carried out on the TCR CDR3, a first-round RT-PCR used the HTBI primer set. TCRdb re-analysed the multiplex PCR reads in MiXCR, keeping a single row per CDR3 protein. This table holds some 530,000 distinct CDR3 sequences, about 20% found once. The TCR originated in a woman in her seventies with Graves' ophthalmopathy. What was sequenced was blood. The chain combines TRBV12-3 or TRBV12-4 with TRBJ1-4, with 9 nucleotides matching TRBD1. CDR3: CASSPSDRGRLNEKLFF. For the CDR3, the DNA is TGTGCCAGCAGTCCCTCGGACAGGGGACGTCTTAATGAAAAACTGTTTTTT.